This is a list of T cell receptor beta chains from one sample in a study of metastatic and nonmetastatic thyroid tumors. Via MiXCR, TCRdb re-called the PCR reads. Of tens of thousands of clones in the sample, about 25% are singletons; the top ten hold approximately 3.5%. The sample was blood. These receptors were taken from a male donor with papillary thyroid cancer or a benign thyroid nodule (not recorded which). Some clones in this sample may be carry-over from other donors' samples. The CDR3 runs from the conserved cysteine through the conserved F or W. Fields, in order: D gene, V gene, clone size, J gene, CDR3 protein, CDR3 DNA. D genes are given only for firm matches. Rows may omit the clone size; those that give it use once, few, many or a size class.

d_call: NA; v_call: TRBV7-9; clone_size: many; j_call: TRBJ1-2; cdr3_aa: CASSLEGRGRGYTF; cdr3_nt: TGTGCCAGCAGCTTAGAAGGCAGGGGCCGAGGCTACACCTTC
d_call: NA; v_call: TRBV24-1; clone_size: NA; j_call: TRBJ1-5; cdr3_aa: CATAEGLGNQPQHF; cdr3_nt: TGTGCCACCGCCGAGGGATTGGGGAATCAGCCCCAGCATTTT
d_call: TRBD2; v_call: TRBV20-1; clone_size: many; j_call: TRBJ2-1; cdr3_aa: CSARDNLAGVTYEQFF; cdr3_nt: TGCAGTGCTAGAGATAACCTAGCGGGAGTGACGTATGAGCAGTTCTTC
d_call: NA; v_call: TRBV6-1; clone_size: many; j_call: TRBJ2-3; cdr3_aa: CAANEYRDLGDTQYF; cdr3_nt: TGTGCCGCCAACGAGTACAGGGATCTGGGAGATACGCAGTATTTT
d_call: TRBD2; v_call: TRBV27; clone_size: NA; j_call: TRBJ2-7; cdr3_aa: CASKSGLAGEKGNF; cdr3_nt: TGTGCCAGCAAATCGGGACTAGCTGGAGAAAAGGGGAACTTC
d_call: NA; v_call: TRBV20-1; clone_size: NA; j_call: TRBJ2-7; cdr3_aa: CSARDGEVEQYF; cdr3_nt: TGCAGTGCTAGAGACGGGGAGGTCGAGCAGTACTTC
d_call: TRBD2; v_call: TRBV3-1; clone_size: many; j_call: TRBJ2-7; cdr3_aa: CASSPFQLGLAGGYEQYF; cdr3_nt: TGTGCCAGCAGCCCGTTCCAATTAGGACTAGCGGGAGGATATGAGCAGTACTTC
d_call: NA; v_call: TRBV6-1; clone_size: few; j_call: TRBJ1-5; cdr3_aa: CASSPGTGNQPQHF; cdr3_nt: TGTGCCAGCAGTCCTGGGACGGGTAATCAGCCCCAGCATTTT
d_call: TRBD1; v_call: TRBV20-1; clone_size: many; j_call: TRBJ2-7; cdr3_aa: CSVPGQIPYEQYF; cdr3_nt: TGCAGTGTACCGGGACAGATTCCCTACGAGCAGTACTTC
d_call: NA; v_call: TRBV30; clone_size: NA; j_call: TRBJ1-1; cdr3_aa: CAWGTGTPYNEAFF; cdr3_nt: TGTGCCTGGGGAACCGGGACTCCCTATAATGAAGCTTTCTTT
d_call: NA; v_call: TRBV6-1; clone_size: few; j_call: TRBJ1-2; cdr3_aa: CASLTGGAHGYTF; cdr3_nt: TGTGCCAGTTTAACCGGCGGGGCGCATGGCTACACCTTC
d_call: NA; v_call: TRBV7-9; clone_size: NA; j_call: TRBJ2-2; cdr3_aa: CASSGGGELFF; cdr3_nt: TGTGCCAGCAGCGGGGGAGGGGAGCTGTTTTTT
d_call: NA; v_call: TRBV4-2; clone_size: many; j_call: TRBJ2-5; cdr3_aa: CASSQDWNRAQYF; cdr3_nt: TGTGCCAGCAGCCAAGACTGGAACCGGGCCCAGTACTTC
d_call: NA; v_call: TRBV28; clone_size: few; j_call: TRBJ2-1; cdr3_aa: CASSFGGNNEQFF; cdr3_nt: TGTGCCAGCAGTTTTGGGGGAAACAATGAGCAGTTCTTT
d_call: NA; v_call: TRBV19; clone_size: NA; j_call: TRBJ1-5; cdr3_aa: CASSLDGSNQPQHF; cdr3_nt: TGTGCCAGTAGTCTGGATGGTAGCAATCAGCCCCAGCATTTT
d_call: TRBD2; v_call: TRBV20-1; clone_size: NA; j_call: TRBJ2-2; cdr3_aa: CSARLAGDTGELFF; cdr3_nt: TGCAGTGCTAGACTAGCGGGGGACACCGGGGAGCTGTTTTTT
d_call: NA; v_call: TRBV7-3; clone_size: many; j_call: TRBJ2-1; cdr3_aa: CASSPLGNNEQFF; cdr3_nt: TGTGCCAGCAGCCCGCTCGGAAACAATGAGCAGTTCTTC
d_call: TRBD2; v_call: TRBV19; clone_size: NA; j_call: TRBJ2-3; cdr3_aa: CASSLRAGGLVDTQYF; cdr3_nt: TGTGCCAGTAGTTTGCGAGCGGGAGGGCTGGTAGATACGCAGTATTTT
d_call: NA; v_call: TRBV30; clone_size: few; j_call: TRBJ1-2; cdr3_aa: CAWSGTVANYGYTF; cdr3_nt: TGTGCCTGGAGTGGGACAGTAGCTAACTATGGCTACACCTTC
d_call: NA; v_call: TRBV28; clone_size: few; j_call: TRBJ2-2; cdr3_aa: CASRQEAGELFF; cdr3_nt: TGTGCCAGCAGACAGGAGGCCGGGGAGCTGTTTTTT
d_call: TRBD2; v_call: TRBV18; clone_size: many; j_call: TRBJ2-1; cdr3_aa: CASSLLGLAGINEQFF; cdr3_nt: TGTGCCAGCTCACTCTTAGGACTAGCGGGTATCAATGAGCAGTTCTTC
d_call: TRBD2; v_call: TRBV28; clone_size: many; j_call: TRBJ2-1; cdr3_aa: CASSFLPVFLAGRPYNEQFF; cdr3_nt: TGTGCCAGCAGTTTTTTACCCGTCTTCCTAGCGGGAAGACCTTACAATGAGCAGTTCTTC
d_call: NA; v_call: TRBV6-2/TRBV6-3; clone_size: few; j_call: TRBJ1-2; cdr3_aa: CASSYGGAFGYTF; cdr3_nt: TGTGCCAGCAGTTACGGGGGGGCGTTTGGCTACACCTTC
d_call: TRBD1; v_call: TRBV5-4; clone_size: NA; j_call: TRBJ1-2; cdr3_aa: CASSSRQGEYGYTF; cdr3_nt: TGTGCCAGCAGCTCAAGACAGGGGGAGTATGGCTACACCTTC
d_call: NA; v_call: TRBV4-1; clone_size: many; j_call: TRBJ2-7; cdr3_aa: CASSQAPTSFDEQYF; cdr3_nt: TGCGCCAGCAGCCAAGCCCCTACTAGCTTCGACGAGCAGTACTTC
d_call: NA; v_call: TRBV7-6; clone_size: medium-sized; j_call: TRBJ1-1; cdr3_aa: CASSEVPGARTEAFF; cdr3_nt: TGTGCCAGCAGCGAAGTTCCCGGGGCGCGGACTGAAGCTTTCTTT
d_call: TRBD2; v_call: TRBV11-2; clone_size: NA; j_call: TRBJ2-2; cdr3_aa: CASSFYGSGSKDTGELFF; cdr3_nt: TGTGCCAGCAGCTTTTATGGTAGCGGGAGCAAGGACACCGGGGAGCTGTTTTTT
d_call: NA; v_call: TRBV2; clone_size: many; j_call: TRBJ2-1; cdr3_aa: CASRGGGDEQFF; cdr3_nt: TGTGCCAGCAGGGGAGGGGGCGATGAGCAGTTCTTC
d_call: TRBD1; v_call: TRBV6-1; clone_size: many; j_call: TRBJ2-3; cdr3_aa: CASAMGQTPWDTQYF; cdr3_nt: TGTGCCAGCGCTATGGGACAGACACCCTGGGATACGCAGTATTTT
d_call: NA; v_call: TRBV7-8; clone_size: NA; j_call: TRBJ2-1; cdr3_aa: CASSYWTLFYNEQFF; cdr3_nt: TGTGCCAGCAGTTACTGGACCCTCTTCTACAATGAGCAGTTCTTC
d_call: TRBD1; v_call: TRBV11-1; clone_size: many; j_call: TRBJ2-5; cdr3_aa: CASGTGVQETQYF; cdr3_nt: TGTGCCAGCGGGACAGGGGTTCAAGAGACCCAGTACTTC
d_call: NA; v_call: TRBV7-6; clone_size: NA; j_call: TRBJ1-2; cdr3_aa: CAIGSVGADYGYTF; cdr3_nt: TGTGCCATAGGATCCGTCGGGGCAGACTATGGCTACACCTTC
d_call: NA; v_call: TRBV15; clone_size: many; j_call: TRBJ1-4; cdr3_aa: CATSREGGQEKLFF; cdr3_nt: TGTGCCACCAGCAGAGAGGGGGGACAAGAAAAACTGTTTTTT
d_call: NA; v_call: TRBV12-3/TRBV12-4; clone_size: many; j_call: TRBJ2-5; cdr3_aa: CASSRGLLVETQYF; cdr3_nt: TGTGCCAGCAGCCGGGGCCTGCTTGTAGAGACCCAGTACTTC
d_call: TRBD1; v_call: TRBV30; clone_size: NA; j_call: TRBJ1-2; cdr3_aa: CAWSAALNRGYGYTF; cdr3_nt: TGTGCCTGGAGTGCCGCCCTCAACAGGGGCTATGGCTACACCTTC
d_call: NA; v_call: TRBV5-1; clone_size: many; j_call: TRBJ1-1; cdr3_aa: CASSLDTRRGAQPLNTEAFF; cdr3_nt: TGCGCCAGCAGCTTGGATACACGACGAGGGGCCCAACCTCTGAACACTGAAGCTTTCTTT
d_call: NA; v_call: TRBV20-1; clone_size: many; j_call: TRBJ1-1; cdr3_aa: CSDRGEYGTEAFF; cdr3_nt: TGCAGCGACCGAGGAGAATATGGCACTGAAGCTTTCTTT
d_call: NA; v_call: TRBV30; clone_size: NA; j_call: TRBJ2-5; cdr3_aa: CAWSELALLETQYF; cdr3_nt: TGTGCCTGGAGTGAGTTAGCGTTATTGGAGACCCAGTACTTC